Described below is a single T cell receptor (beta chain) sequence and its context. As yet, its antigen is unknown. These data originate in a study of T cell responses to AZD1222 COVID-19 vaccine. Study outcomes and limitations: Spike-specific TCR breadth and depth grew following two AZD1222 doses. Donors skewed white British and female; clonal diversity was possibly underestimated.

The CDR3 is 17 amino acids. Trimming pared 6 bases from V and 1 base from J, leaving 18 bases between. In germline, CDR1 is SEHNR, CDR2 FQNEAQ (reference sequence). The data were produced by immunoSEQ multiplex PCR, yet TCRdb's version contains in-frame clones alone and is incomplete. The sample includes 110,000 or so clones, about 86% of them seen just once. This clonotype was sampled from an adult who received the AZD1222 COVID-19 vaccine. The sequenced sample was peripheral blood, obtained 28 days after the second AZD1222 dose. The V and J genes are TRBV7-9 and TRBJ2-2; D might be TRBD2 (6 bases). The CDR3 sequence: CASRKTDSAGNTGELFF. CDR3 DNA: TGTGCCAGCAGAAAAACAGACTCAGCGGGGAACACCGGGGAGCTGTTTTTT.